These 22 T cell receptor beta chains came from one sample sequenced in a study of T cell repertoires in cytomegalovirus infection. TCRdb reprocessed the reads via MiXCR and lists one record per CDR3 protein. The data hold some 500,000 distinct CDR3 sequences, with about 40% observed a single time. These receptors lack a known antigen. The sequencing here drew on cultured PBMCs, taken from culture after CMV antigen stimulation. Receptor source: a human donor in good health (CMV status not recorded). Some clones in this sample may be carry-over from other donors' samples.

The genes are TRBV18 and TRBJ2-3; no reliable D call. The V end was cut by 0 bases, the J end by 5 bases, with 12 bases between. Germline-derived CDR1 and CDR2 are KGHSH and LQKENI. The CDR3 is 15 residues long. In DNA, the CDR3 is TGTGCCAGCTCACCACCGGCGCGGCTAGGAGATACGCAGTATTTT. Protein sequence: CASSPPARLGDTQYF.

This clonotype came up many times. The chain uses TRBV7-2 and TRBJ1-1, with D unclear. Trimming shortened V by 1 base and J by 2 bases, and 8 bases separated the two germline ends. The CDR3 is 14 amino acids. The V gene's germline CDR1 is SGHTA and CDR2 FQGNSA. The CDR3 here is CASSLGNFNTEAFF. The CDR3 coding sequence is TGTGCCAGCAGCTTAGGCAATTTTAACACTGAAGCTTTCTTT.

This clonotype was counted a few times. The chain employs TRBV7-2 and TRBJ1-1; D might be TRBD1 (6 bases). V was shortened by 5 bases and J by 4 bases, with 14 bases between the two germline ends. Per the germline V gene, CDR1 is SGHTA and CDR2 is FQGNSA. The CDR3 runs to 14 residues. CDR3 in amino acids: CASSSQGPTTEAFF. CDR3 sequence (DNA): TGTGCCAGCAGCAGCCAGGGGCCTACCACTGAAGCTTTCTTT. The full variable domain, in which reference TRBV7-2 and TRBJ1-1 provide the parts outside the CDR3, is GAGVSQSPSNKVTEKGKDVELRCDPISGHTALYWYRQSLGQGLEFLIYFQGNSAPDKSGLPSDRFSAERTGGSVSTLTIQRTQQEDSAVYLCASSSQGPTTEAFFGQGTRLTVV.

The chain uses TRBV5-6 and TRBJ1-2; D is undetermined. V lost 2 bases to trimming and J lost 4 bases, with 18 bases between them. Germline CDR1 and CDR2: SGHDT and YYEEEE. This CDR3 contains 16 residues. In DNA form, the CDR3 reads TGTGCCAGCAGCTTTGGCGAATGGACGGAAGTCTATGGCTACACCTTC. Its protein is CASSFGEWTEVYGYTF. Complete variable domain (other parts from reference TRBV5-6 and TRBJ1-2): DAGVTQSPTHLIKTRGQQVTLRCSPKSGHDTVSWYQQALGQGPQFIFQYYEEEERQRGNFPDRFSGHQFPNYSSELNVNALLLGDSALYLCASSFGEWTEVYGYTFGSGTRLTVV.

This clonotype has a handful of counts. The rearrangement uses TRBV5-6 and TRBJ2-7; a possible D gene is TRBD1 (5 bases). V was cut by 2 bases and J by 5 bases, with 11 bases left in between. Germline loops: CDR1 SGHDT, CDR2 YYEEEE. This CDR3 is built from 13 residues. CDR3 loop: CASSFERGDEQYF. In DNA form, the CDR3 reads TGTGCCAGCAGCTTCGAAAGGGGCGACGAGCAGTACTTC.

V is TRBV7-2 and J is TRBJ2-1, with D uncertain. CDR1 is SGHTA, CDR2 FQGNSA, per germline. The ends were cut back, 0 bases at V and 0 bases at J, with 3 bases in the middle. The CDR3 has 14 residues. The CDR3 loop reads CASSLANSYNEQFF. In DNA form, the CDR3 reads TGTGCCAGCAGCTTAGCCAACTCCTACAATGAGCAGTTCTTC. The whole variable domain, filled in from reference TRBV7-2 and TRBJ2-1, reads GAGVSQSPSNKVTEKGKDVELRCDPISGHTALYWYRQSLGQGLEFLIYFQGNSAPDKSGLPSDRFSAERTGGSVSTLTIQRTQQEDSAVYLCASSLANSYNEQFFGPGTRLTVL.

The V gene is TRBV7-2, the J gene TRBJ2-2; TRBD2 agrees at 9 bases. V trimming: 5 bases; J trimming: 6 bases; junction bases outside the gene matches: 10. Germline V lookup: CDR1 SGHTA, CDR2 FQGNSA. This CDR3 is 16 amino acids long. The CDR3 DNA is TGTGCCAGCAGCCCAGATAGCGGGAGAGGCGCCGGGGAGCTGTTTTTT. Amino acids: CASSPDSGRGAGELFF.

This clonotype was picked up a small number of times. This chain uses TRBV7-2 with TRBJ2-5, with TRBD1 matching over 11 bases. Trimming took 5 bases from V and 5 from J; bases not matched to a gene: 7. The CDR3 is 15 amino acids. Germline V gives CDR1 SGHTA, CDR2 FQGNSA. The CDR3 coding sequence is TGTGCCAGCAGCCCCTGGACAGGGGGCGGGGAGACCCAGTACTTC. Translation gives CASSPWTGGGETQYF.

This clonotype has a handful of counts. The chain recombines TRBV12-3 or TRBV12-4 with TRBJ2-7, with 7 positions matching TRBD1. The trim removed 6 bases at V and 6 bases at J, leaving 11 bases unmatched. The CDR3 is made up of 14 amino acids. Here the CDR3 DNA reads TGTGCCAGCAGAACCTTCAGGGGGACGGGCGAGCAGTACTTC. Its protein is CASRTFRGTGEQYF.

This clonotype was recorded a few times. This chain joins TRBV7-8 and TRBJ2-1; 7 bases map to TRBD2. The germline CDR1 and CDR2 sequences are SGHVS and FQNEAQ. The J segment lost 10 bases and the V segment lost 10 bases, leaving 19 bases of the junction unmatched. There are 15 residues in the CDR3. Here the CDR3 DNA reads TGTGCCACCAGAGTCTATCGGGGCAGGGAGGGCGAGCAGTTCTTC. Its protein is CATRVYRGREGEQFF. Looking up the rest from reference TRBV7-8 and TRBJ2-1 gives the full variable domain: GAGVSQSPRYKVAKRGQDVALRCDPISGHVSLFWYQQALGQGPEFLTYFQNEAQLDKSGLPSDRFFAERPEGSVSTLKIQRTQQEDSAVYLCATRVYRGREGEQFFGPGTRLTVL.

This clonotype has more than one count but fewer than ten. The chain carries TRBV12-3 or TRBV12-4 and TRBJ2-3; D not certain. Between the trimmed V and J ends, which lost 2 bases and 8 bases, there was a span of 5 bases. CDR3 length: 11 residues. In nucleotides, the CDR3 is TGTGCCAGCAGTTTATATCCTACGCAGTATTTT. Translated: CASSLYPTQYF.

The V call is TRBV5-1, the J call TRBJ2-5; 9 nucleotides agree with TRBD2. V was clipped by 4 bases and J by 3 bases; unmatched bases: 13. Per germline, CDR1 SGHRS and CDR2 YFSETQ. This CDR3 contains 17 residues. CDR3 sequence (DNA): TGCGCCAGCAGCCTCCCGAGGGGTAGCGGGGGCGAAGAGACCCAGTACTTC. It encodes CASSLPRGSGGEETQYF.

This clonotype was detected a few times. This chain joins TRBV7-2 and TRBJ2-3; tentatively, D is TRBD1 (5 bases). The CDR3 consists of 14 residues. V was cut by 5 bases and J by 4 bases, with 13 bases left in between. CDR1 SGHTA and CDR2 FQGNSA come from the germline V gene. The CDR3 DNA reads TGTGCCAGCAGCCCCATAGGGGCCTCAGATACGCAGTATTTT. This gives the protein CASSPIGASDTQYF.

The CDR3: CASSRLAGDVETQYF. The CDR3 DNA follows: TGTGCCAGCTCCCGGCTAGCGGGGGATGTGGAGACCCAGTACTTC. This chain joins TRBV7-6 and TRBJ2-5; 10 bases agree with TRBD2. Germline V gives CDR1 SGHVS, CDR2 FNYEAQ. The CDR3 sequence is 15 residues long. V lost 8 bases and J lost 5; bases outside the gene matches: 11.

This clonotype was counted at least ten times. V gene TRBV7-2 combines with J gene TRBJ2-3; maybe TRBD1 (6 bases). This CDR3 has 16 amino acids. Looked up from germline, CDR1 is SGHTA and CDR2 is FQGNSA. V was clipped by 2 bases and J by 0 bases, with 12 bases between them. The CDR3 nucleotides read TGTGCCAGCAGCTTATGGGGCAGGGGTAGCACAGATACGCAGTATTTT. It specifies CASSLWGRGSTDTQYF.

The gene calls are TRBV19 and TRBJ1-5; tentatively, D is TRBD1 (5 bases). Germline V lookup: CDR1 LNHDA, CDR2 SQIVND (reference sequence). CDR3 length: 15 residues. V was trimmed by 3 bases and J by 5 bases, leaving 14 bases between them. CDR3 residues: CASSMGRGAHQPQHF. The CDR3 bases are TGTGCCAGTAGTATGGGTCGAGGGGCGCATCAGCCCCAGCATTTT.

This chain links TRBV7-9 with TRBJ2-3; D unclear. This CDR3 region has 14 residues. V was shortened by 3 bases and J by 3 bases, with 10 bases between the two germline ends. The germline CDR1 and CDR2 sequences are SEHNR and FQNEAQ (reference sequence). CDR3 coding DNA: TGTGCCAGCAGCTTCCGGTCTCGGACAGATACGCAGTATTTT. Protein sequence: CASSFRSRTDTQYF.

J is TRBJ2-1 and V is TRBV11-1; no clear D. Germline V lookup: CDR1 SGHAT, CDR2 FQDESV (reference sequence). V was pared by 1 base and J by 10 bases, with 11 bases between. The CDR3 length is 13 residues. CDR3 loop: CASSLDGGLEQFF. DNA of the CDR3: TGTGCCAGCAGCTTAGATGGCGGCCTAGAGCAGTTCTTC.

The CDR3 DNA sequence: TGTGCCAGCAGCCCACTTCCCCGGGGGCCGGCTTTCTTT. As protein: CASSPLPRGPAFF. The chain uses TRBV6-5 and TRBJ1-1; D perhaps matches TRBD1 (6 bases). The ends were cut back, 6 bases at V and 11 bases at J, with 19 bases in the middle. This CDR3 contains 13 residues. Germline CDR1 is MNHEY and CDR2 is SVGAGI.

At least ten counts were recorded for this clonotype. The chain combines TRBV7-2 with TRBJ2-3; 10 bases are shared with TRBD2. V trimming: 2 bases; J trimming: 2 bases; junction bases outside the gene matches: 10. Germline V gene data show CDR1 as SGHTA and CDR2 as FQGNSA. This CDR3 comprises 18 residues. CDR3 DNA: TGTGCCAGCAGCTTAATGGCGATAGCGGGGGGCAACACAGATACGCAGTATTTT. Protein product: CASSLMAIAGGNTDTQYF. The full variable domain, in which reference TRBV7-2 and TRBJ2-3 provide the parts outside the CDR3, is GAGVSQSPSNKVTEKGKDVELRCDPISGHTALYWYRQSLGQGLEFLIYFQGNSAPDKSGLPSDRFSAERTGGSVSTLTIQRTQQEDSAVYLCASSLMAIAGGNTDTQYFGPGTRLTVL.

A few counts support this clonotype. The rearrangement uses TRBV12-3 or TRBV12-4 and TRBJ2-3, with TRBD1 identical over 10 bases. Trimming cost V 7 bases and J 4 bases; bases outside gene matches: 14. The CDR3 length is 17 residues. The CDR3 nucleotides read TGTGCCAGCAATCCGACAGGGGGCCCAGGAGGAGCAGATACGCAGTATTTT. It encodes CASNPTGGPGGADTQYF.

This chain connects TRBV27 to TRBJ2-7; 9 bases align to TRBD2. The CDR3 is 17 amino acids. V gave up 1 base and J gave up 6 bases; unmatched junction bases: 13. CDR1 is MNHEY and CDR2 is SMNVEV in the germline V gene (reference sequence). The CDR3 here is CASSLLTSGVGPLEQYF. The CDR3 coding sequence is TGTGCCAGCAGTTTATTGACTAGCGGAGTTGGGCCCCTCGAGCAGTACTTC.